Below are 8 T cell receptor beta chains sequenced from a single sample in a study of response to subunit inactivated influenza vaccine. TCRdb re-called the RT-PCR reads with MiXCR, one entry per CDR3 protein. This table holds 650,000 to 800,000 distinct CDR3 sequences, 15% to 20% found once. The material sequenced was PBMCs from blood, taken more than 4 days after vaccination. These receptors came from a man aged 45-60 years who received an inactivated influenza vaccine.

This clonotype was observed at least ten times. The CDR3 bases are TGTGCCATCAGTGGTGCTGGGGACCCTCCGGGGACCCAGTACTTC. Its translation is CAISGAGDPPGTQYF. The V call is TRBV10-3, the J call TRBJ2-5; D assignment may be TRBD1 or TRBD2 (5 bases each). Germline V gene data show CDR1 as ENHRY and CDR2 as SYGVKD. V was trimmed by 4 bases and J by 7 bases, leaving 19 bases between them. This CDR3 is built from 15 residues.

J is TRBJ1-6 and V is TRBV20-1; TRBD1 might be the D (5 bases). Trimming took off 4 bases at V and 7 bases at J, with 20 bases between the two ends. CDR3 length: 16 amino acids. The germline gives CDR1 DFQATT, CDR2 SNEGSKA (reference sequence). The CDR3 sequence is CSATKTDPSVNSPLHF. Written as DNA, the CDR3 is TGCAGTGCTACTAAGACAGACCCTAGCGTCAATTCACCCCTCCACTTT.

This clonotype occurred many times. The chain uses TRBV10-3 and TRBJ2-1; a weak D match, TRBD1 (5 bases). CDR3 size: 14 residues. Germline CDR1 and CDR2: ENHRY and SYGVKD. The V gene lost 6 bases and the J gene lost 0 bases, with 9 bases spanning the gap. The CDR3 protein is CAISRQSSYNEQFF. In DNA, the CDR3 is TGTGCCATCAGCCGACAGAGCTCCTACAATGAGCAGTTCTTC.

V usage is TRBV10-3 and J usage is TRBJ2-7; the D gene is possibly TRBD1 (5 bases). This CDR3 region has 13 residues. V lost 0 bases, J lost 5 bases, and 8 bases lay in between. Looked up from germline, CDR1 is ENHRY and CDR2 is SYGVKD. CDR3 sequence (DNA): TGTGCCATCAGTGAGTCAAAGGGGAACGAGCAGTACTTC. Protein sequence: CAISESKGNEQYF.

This clonotype has just a few counts. The chain's CDR3 is CASSSLGLGGGSYNEQFF. CDR3 DNA: TGTGCCAGCAGTTCATTGGGCTTGGGAGGCGGCTCCTACAATGAGCAGTTCTTC. The chain recombines TRBV28 with TRBJ2-1; tentatively, D is TRBD2 (6 bases). This CDR3 is built from 18 residues. CDR1 is MDHEN, CDR2 SYDVKM, per germline. The V and J ends lost 4 bases and 0 bases respectively, with 19 bases between them.

The V call is TRBV5-5, the J call TRBJ2-2; weak D call: TRBD1 (6 bases). V lost 4 bases and J 5 bases, leaving 9 bases between the germline ends. The germline V gene has CDR1 SGHKS and CDR2 YYEKEE (reference sequence). The CDR3 has 13 amino acids. The CDR3 protein is CASSIGQTGELFF. The CDR3 nucleotides are TGTGCCAGCAGCATAGGACAGACCGGGGAGCTGTTTTTT.

This clonotype turned up a few times. The chain employs TRBV7-6 and TRBJ2-1; TRBD2 aligns across 8 bases. V dropped 5 bases and J dropped 3; count of bases not matched to a gene: 9. The germline V gene encodes CDR1 SGHVS and CDR2 FNYEAQ. The CDR3 sequence is 16 residues long. DNA of the CDR3: TGTGCCAGCAGCCAGGGGTCCCGGGGGGGCTACAATGAGCAGTTCTTC. Its translation: CASSQGSRGGYNEQFF.

There are a few counts of this clonotype. This chain links TRBV18 with TRBJ2-1; D call uncertain. Trimming removed 4 bases at V and 5 bases at J, with 12 bases between. The CDR3 is made up of 14 amino acids. Germline CDR1 and CDR2: KGHSH and LQKENI. CDR3 amino acids: CASSLNTLDNEQFF. CDR3 sequence (DNA): TGTGCCAGCTCACTCAATACATTGGACAATGAGCAGTTCTTC.